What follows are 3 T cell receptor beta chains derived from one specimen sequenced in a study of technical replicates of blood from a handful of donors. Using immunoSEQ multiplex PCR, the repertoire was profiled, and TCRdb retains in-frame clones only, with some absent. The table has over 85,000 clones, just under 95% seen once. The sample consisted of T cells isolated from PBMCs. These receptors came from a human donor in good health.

The CDR3 nucleotides are TGTGCCAGTGCAGAACAGGGGGCGCGGGCAGATACGCAGTATTTT. It yields the protein CASAEQGARADTQYF. J is TRBJ2-3 and V is TRBV19; 9 bases line up with TRBD1. The germline V gene encodes CDR1 LNHDA and CDR2 SQIVND (reference sequence). CDR3 size: 15 residues. Trimming took 8 bases from V and 4 from J; bases not matched to a gene: 10.

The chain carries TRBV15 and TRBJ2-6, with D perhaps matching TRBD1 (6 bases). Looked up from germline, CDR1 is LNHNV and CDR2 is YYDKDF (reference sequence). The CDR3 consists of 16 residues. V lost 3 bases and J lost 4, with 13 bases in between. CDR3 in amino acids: CATSRKTGTGANVLTF. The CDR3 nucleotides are TGTGCCACCAGCAGGAAAACAGGGACCGGGGCCAACGTCCTGACTTTC.

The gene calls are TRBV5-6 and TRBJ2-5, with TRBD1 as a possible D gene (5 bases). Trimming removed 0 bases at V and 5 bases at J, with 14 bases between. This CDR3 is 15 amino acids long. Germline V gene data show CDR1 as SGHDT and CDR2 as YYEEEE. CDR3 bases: TGTGCCAGCAGCTTGGAGGGGCCCTTTAGGGAGACCCAGTACTTC. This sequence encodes CASSLEGPFRETQYF.